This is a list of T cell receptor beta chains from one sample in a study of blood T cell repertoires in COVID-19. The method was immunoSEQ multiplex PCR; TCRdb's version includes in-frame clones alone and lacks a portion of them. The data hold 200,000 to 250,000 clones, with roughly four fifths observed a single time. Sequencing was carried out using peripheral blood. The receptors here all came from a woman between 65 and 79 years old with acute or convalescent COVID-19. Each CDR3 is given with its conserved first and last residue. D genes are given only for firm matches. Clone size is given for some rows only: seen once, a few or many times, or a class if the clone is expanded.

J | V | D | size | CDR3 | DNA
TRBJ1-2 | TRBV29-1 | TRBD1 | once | CSVEALTGGGYGYTF | TGCAGCGTTGAAGCCCTGACAGGGGGGGGCTATGGCTACACCTTC
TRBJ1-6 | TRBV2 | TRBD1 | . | CASSDQTGVPNSPLHF | TGTGCCAGCAGTGATCAGACAGGGGTCCCTAATTCACCCCTCCACTTT
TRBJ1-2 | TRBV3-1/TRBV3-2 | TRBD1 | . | CASSRIGTAFNYGYTF | TGTGCCAGCAGCCGGATCGGGACAGCCTTCAACTATGGCTACACCTTC
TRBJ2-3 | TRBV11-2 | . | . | CASSEWGDTDTQYF | TGTGCCAGCAGCGAATGGGGGGACACAGATACGCAGTATTTT
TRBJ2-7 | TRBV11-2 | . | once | CASSLDRGQRSSYEQYF | TGTGCCAGCAGCTTAGATCGAGGACAGAGAAGCTCCTACGAGCAGTACTTC
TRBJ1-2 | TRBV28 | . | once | CAGADIYGYTF | TGTGCCGGGGCAGACATCTATGGCTACACCTTC
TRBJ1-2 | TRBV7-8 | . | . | CASSPRMVRNYGYTF | TGTGCCAGCAGCCCGAGAATGGTCCGGAACTATGGCTACACCTTC
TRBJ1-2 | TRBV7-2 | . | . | CASSLAEGGGYTF | TGTGCCAGCAGCTTAGCGGAAGGAGGTGGCTACACCTTC
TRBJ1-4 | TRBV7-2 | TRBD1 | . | CASSLGGTGVEKLFF | TGTGCCAGCAGCTTAGGTGGGACAGGGGTAGAAAAACTGTTTTTT
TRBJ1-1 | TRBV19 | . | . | CASSLLQGLPPVNTEAFF | TGTGCCAGTAGTCTGTTACAGGGATTGCCTCCGGTGAACACTGAAGCTTTCTTT
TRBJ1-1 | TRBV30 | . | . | CAWSLDTNTEAFF | TGTGCCTGGAGTCTGGACACGAACACTGAAGCTTTCTTT
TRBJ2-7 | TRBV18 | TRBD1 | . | CASSHTGQGVYEQYF | TGTGCCAGCTCTCATACGGGACAGGGCGTTTACGAGCAGTACTTC
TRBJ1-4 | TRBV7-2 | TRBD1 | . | CASRFGTGHEKLFF | TGTGCCAGCAGATTCGGGACAGGGCATGAAAAACTGTTTTTT
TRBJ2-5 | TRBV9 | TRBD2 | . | CASSTSPVRGGGETQYF | TGTGCCAGCAGCACATCCCCCGTGCGGGGGGGAGGGGAGACCCAGTACTTC
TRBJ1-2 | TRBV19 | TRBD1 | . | CASSPGQGASSGDYGYTF | TGTGCCAGTAGTCCGGGACAGGGGGCTTCGTCGGGTGACTATGGCTACACCTTC
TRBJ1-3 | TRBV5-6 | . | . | CASSLDSFSSGNTIYF | TGTGCCAGCAGCTTGGACAGCTTCTCTTCTGGAAACACCATATATTTT
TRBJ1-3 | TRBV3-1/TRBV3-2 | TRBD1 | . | CASSGTGTGDTIYF | TGTGCCAGCAGCGGAACCGGGACAGGGGACACCATATATTTT
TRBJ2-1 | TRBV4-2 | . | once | CASSGGLVGNEQFF | TGTGCCAGCAGCGGCGGGCTAGTTGGGAATGAGCAGTTCTTC
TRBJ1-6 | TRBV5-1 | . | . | CASSLEGVEINSPLHF | TGCGCCAGCAGCTTGGAGGGGGTAGAGATTAATTCACCCCTCCACTTT
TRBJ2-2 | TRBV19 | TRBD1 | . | CASSRIRDRGSTGELFF | TGTGCCAGTAGTAGAATCCGGGACAGGGGGAGCACCGGGGAGCTGTTTTTT
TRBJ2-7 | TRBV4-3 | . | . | CASSQDLLGGANEQYF | TGCGCCAGCAGCCAAGATCTCTTGGGGGGAGCAAACGAGCAGTACTTC
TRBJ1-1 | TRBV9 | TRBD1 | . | CASSGPGTGTTEAFF | TGTGCCAGCAGCGGCCCCGGGACAGGGACAACTGAAGCTTTCTTT
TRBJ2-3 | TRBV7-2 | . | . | CASSLGRATDTQYF | TGTGCCAGCAGCTTAGGCAGGGCCACAGATACGCAGTATTTT
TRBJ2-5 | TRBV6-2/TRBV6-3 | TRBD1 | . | CASSPNRGPQETQYF | TGTGCCAGCAGTCCCAACAGGGGGCCCCAAGAGACCCAGTACTTC
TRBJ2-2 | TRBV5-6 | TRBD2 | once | CASSPLAGYTGELFF | TGTGCCAGCAGCCCGCTAGCGGGGTACACCGGGGAGCTGTTTTTT
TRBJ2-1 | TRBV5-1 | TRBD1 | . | CASSLGGTGGDEQFF | TGCGCCAGCAGTTTGGGCGGGACAGGGGGCGATGAGCAGTTCTTC
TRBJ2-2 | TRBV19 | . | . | CASRQGNTGELFF | TGTGCCAGTAGACAGGGGAACACCGGGGAGCTGTTTTTT
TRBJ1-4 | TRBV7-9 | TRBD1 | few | CASSFDRGSEKLFF | TGTGCCAGCAGTTTTGACAGGGGGAGTGAAAAACTGTTTTTT
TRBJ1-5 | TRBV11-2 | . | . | CASSLDHINQPQHF | TGTGCCAGCAGCTTAGATCACATCAATCAGCCCCAGCATTTT
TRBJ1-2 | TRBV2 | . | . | CASSENANYGYTF | TGTGCCAGCAGTGAAAATGCGAACTATGGCTACACCTTC
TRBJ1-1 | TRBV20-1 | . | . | CSASVGGLRTEAFF | TGCAGTGCTAGTGTGGGGGGGCTCCGCACTGAAGCTTTCTTT
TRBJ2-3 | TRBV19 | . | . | CASKRRGPDTQYF | TGTGCCAGTAAGCGGCGGGGGCCAGATACGCAGTATTTT
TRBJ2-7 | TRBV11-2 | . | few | CASSLDHSLHEQYF | TGTGCCAGCAGCTTAGACCACAGTCTTCACGAGCAGTACTTC
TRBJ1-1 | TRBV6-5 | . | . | CASSYSTGPEGEAFF | TGTGCCAGCAGTTACTCCACCGGACCCGAGGGTGAAGCTTTCTTT
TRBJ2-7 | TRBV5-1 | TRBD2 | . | CASSLAGGPSYEQYF | TGCGCCAGCAGCTTAGCGGGGGGCCCCTCCTACGAGCAGTACTTC
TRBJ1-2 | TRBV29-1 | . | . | CSSAMGAGFGNGYTF | TGCAGCTCTGCAATGGGGGCAGGGTTCGGGAATGGCTACACCTTC
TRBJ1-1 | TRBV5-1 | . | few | CASSLDSMNTEAFF | TGCGCCAGCAGCTTGGACAGTATGAACACTGAAGCTTTCTTT
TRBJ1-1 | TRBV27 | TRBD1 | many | CASRPTGGGTEAFF | TGTGCCAGCAGGCCGACAGGGGGGGGGACTGAAGCTTTCTTT
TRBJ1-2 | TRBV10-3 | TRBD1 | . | CAISGDRGYGYTF | TGTGCCATCAGTGGGGACAGGGGCTATGGCTACACCTTC
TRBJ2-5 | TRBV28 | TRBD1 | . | CASSLDRVETQYF | TGTGCCAGCAGTCTAGACAGGGTGGAGACCCAGTACTTC
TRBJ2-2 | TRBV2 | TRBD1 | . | CASSGDRDTGELFF | TGTGCCAGCAGTGGGGACAGGGATACCGGGGAGCTGTTTTTT
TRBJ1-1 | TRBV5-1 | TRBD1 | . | CASSFDRVTEAFF | TGCGCCAGCAGCTTCGACAGGGTTACTGAAGCTTTCTTT
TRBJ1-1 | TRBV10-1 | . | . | CASSTGGTEAFF | TGCGCCAGCAGTACCGGAGGAACTGAAGCTTTCTTT
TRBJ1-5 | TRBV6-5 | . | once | CASSSGDFGNQPQHF | TGTGCCAGCAGTTCCGGGGATTTTGGCAATCAGCCCCAGCATTTT
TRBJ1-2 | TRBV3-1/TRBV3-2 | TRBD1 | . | CASSHSRDRAAYGYTF | TGTGCCAGCAGCCACAGCCGGGACAGGGCGGCCTATGGCTACACCTTC
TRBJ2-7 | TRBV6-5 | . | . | CASSPDSYSYEQYF | TGTGCCAGCAGTCCCGACAGTTACTCCTACGAGCAGTACTTC
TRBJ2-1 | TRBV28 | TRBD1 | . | CASSLPGQPHNEQFF | TGTGCCAGCAGTTTACCGGGACAGCCCCACAATGAGCAGTTCTTC